This T cell receptor beta chain was recorded in a study of T cells after posttransplantation cyclophosphamide. Study-wide points: Recipient CMV seropositivity and CMV reactivation strongly tracked TRB clonality. TRB overlap between skin or GI tissue T cells and blood was limited. Donor-recipient repertoire similarity was low at 1-2 months, rising over year one.

With V trimmed by 6 bases and J by 4 bases, 7 bases remained unmatched. The CDR3 contains 14 residues. CDR1 and CDR2 (germline): MNHEY, SVGAGI. This clone was recorded a few times. The antigen remains unidentified. Measured with immunoSEQ multiplex PCR; TCRdb has only the in-frame clones, and not every one. The sample contains 40,000 to 55,000 clones, none of them singletons. Peripheral blood was collected from the related graft donor on the marrow donation day. Sequencing was carried out using PBMCs. V usage is TRBV6-5 and J usage is TRBJ1-2; 8 bases match TRBD1. This sequence was found in a man between 35 and 55 years old in good health, CMV-negative, and a related stem cell transplant donor. CDR3 in amino acids: CASRDDRGGYGYTF. The CDR3 region has the DNA TGTGCCAGCAGAGATGACAGGGGTGGCTATGGCTACACCTTC.